A selection of T cell receptor beta chains follows, all from one sample in a study of response to subunit inactivated influenza vaccine. TCRdb reanalysed the RT-PCR reads using MiXCR and keeps one entry per CDR3 protein. Counted here are about 570,000 distinct CDR3 sequences, roughly 10% occurring once; the ten biggest clones make up 11%. These data were also reused for a study on T cells expressing NK-cell markers.

Material: PBMCs from blood, obtained on the day of vaccination. These receptors originate from a man aged 50 to 59 who received an inactivated influenza vaccine. Each CDR3 is given without its conserved first and last residue. The order of the fields is J gene, V gene, CDR3 protein.

>TRBJ2-4|TRBV3-1
ASSQQGVGNIQY
>TRBJ2-3|TRBV28
ASSFLAGTSGSTDTQY
>TRBJ2-7|TRBV28
ASSLGLAGVQEQY
>TRBJ2-2|TRBV24-1
ATSDHKGADTGELF
>TRBJ2-1|TRBV4-3
ASSQGLTSGRDEQF
>TRBJ1-1|TRBV19
ASSPGVSNTEAF
>TRBJ2-1|TRBV29-1
SVEGGGHEQF
>TRBJ2-7|TRBV20-1
SARVINPDSYEQY
>TRBJ2-1|TRBV2
ASVSLANEQF
>TRBJ2-1|TRBV5-5
ASSLEGRGYNEQF
>TRBJ2-3|TRBV29-1
SAAPSTDTQY
>TRBJ2-3|TRBV14
ASSQFFLGQDTDTQY
>TRBJ2-6|TRBV11-1
ASSSLWGTGLSGANVLT
>TRBJ2-3|TRBV20-1
SARVGGSTDTQY
>TRBJ2-2|TRBV25-1
ASSPSFSGGTSGELF
>TRBJ1-2|TRBV11-2
ASSLAGTGGSGYT
>TRBJ2-2|TRBV6-2/TRBV6-3
ASGQRTVGELF
>TRBJ2-1|TRBV4-1
ASSKRRYLSGTERNNEQF
>TRBJ2-5|TRBV28
ASSFRTLNRGQY
>TRBJ2-4|TRBV5-1
ASSFVTKNIQY
>TRBJ2-3|TRBV7-2
ASSFVGTDTQY
>TRBJ1-1|TRBV20-1
SARVRSLNTEAF